Each of the 3 T cell receptor beta chains below was sequenced from the same sample in a study of CD8+CD57+ T cells in acquired aplastic anemia. The study profiled TCR beta VDJ and CDR3 using genomic DNA as template. One entry per CDR3 protein results from TCRdb running MiXCR on the reads. The sample lists around 250,000 distinct CDR3 sequences; approximately 57% were seen once. What was sequenced was sorted CD4+, CD8+, or CD8+CD57+ T cells (not recorded which) from PBMCs. These receptors all stem from a human donor with severe aplastic anemia or a healthy control (not recorded which).

The chain carries TRBV9 and TRBJ1-1; a possible D gene is TRBD1 (6 bases). V lost 0 bases and J 7 bases, leaving 16 bases between the germline ends. The CDR3 extends over 15 amino acids. Germline-derived CDR1 and CDR2 are SGDLS and YYNGEE. The CDR3 DNA follows: TGTGCCAGCAGCGTAGAGGCCAGCGGGGGCAGTGAAGCTTTCTTT. Its protein product is CASSVEASGGSEAFF.

This clonotype was recorded many times. This sequence joins TRBV6-5 and TRBJ2-1; possible D gene TRBD1, 5 bases. The CDR3 length is 14 residues. The germline V gene encodes CDR1 MNHEY and CDR2 SVGAGI. The ends were cut back, 2 bases at V and 5 bases at J, with 10 bases in the middle. The CDR3 region has the DNA TGTGCCAGCAGTTACAGGGGCGATAACAATGAGCAGTTCTTC. This gives the protein CASSYRGDNNEQFF.

The chain is built from TRBV25-1 and TRBJ1-6; 7 nucleotides match TRBD1. Germline V lookup: CDR1 MGHDK, CDR2 SYGVNS. V shed 3 bases and J 14 bases; nucleotides not matched to a gene: 10. This CDR3 comprises 14 residues. The DNA of the CDR3 is TGTGCCAGCAGTGATCCCGGGACAGCTCTAACCCTCCACTTT. It specifies CASSDPGTALTLHF.